This TCR beta chain originates from a study of control samples from healthy donors and cancer patients. The CDR3 length is 16 residues. Germline V gives CDR1 MNHEY, CDR2 SVGAGI. The V end lost 0 bases, the J end lost 0 bases, and 12 bases lay between the germline ends. Here immunoSEQ multiplex PCR was the method, and the copy in TCRdb shows in-frame clones only, minus some. Of 78,000 or so clones listed, approximately 80% are singletons. Sequenced sample: blood. The receptor's source is a man aged 45-65 years in good health. The J gene is TRBJ2-7, the V gene TRBV6-5, with D maybe TRBD2 (5 bases). The CDR3 bases are TGTGCCAGCAGTTACTCGACGGCGGACTCCTCCTACGAGCAGTACTTC. It yields the protein CASSYSTADSSYEQYF.